This TCR beta chain was documented in a study of response to subunit inactivated influenza vaccine. Concerning this clonotype itself: Its antigen is as yet unknown.

One entry per CDR3 protein results from TCRdb running MiXCR on the RT-PCR reads. The table includes 530,000 or so distinct CDR3 sequences, around 25% detected once. Study-level results: It was the authors' suggestion that each seasonal influenza vaccination recruits few new T cells.

The source is a man aged 45-65 years who received an inactivated influenza vaccine. This material consisted of CD4+ T cells sorted from PBMCs, taken more than 4 days after vaccination.

The CDR3 bases are TGCAGTGGGGGGGATCGATACGAGCAGTACTTC. This codes for CSGGDRYEQYF. The genes are TRBV20-1 and TRBJ2-7; D may be TRBD2 (6 bases). The CDR3 spans 11 residues. From germline, CDR1 is DFQATT and CDR2 SNEGSKA (reference sequence). Trimming removed 7 bases from V and 4 bases from J, with 11 bases in between.